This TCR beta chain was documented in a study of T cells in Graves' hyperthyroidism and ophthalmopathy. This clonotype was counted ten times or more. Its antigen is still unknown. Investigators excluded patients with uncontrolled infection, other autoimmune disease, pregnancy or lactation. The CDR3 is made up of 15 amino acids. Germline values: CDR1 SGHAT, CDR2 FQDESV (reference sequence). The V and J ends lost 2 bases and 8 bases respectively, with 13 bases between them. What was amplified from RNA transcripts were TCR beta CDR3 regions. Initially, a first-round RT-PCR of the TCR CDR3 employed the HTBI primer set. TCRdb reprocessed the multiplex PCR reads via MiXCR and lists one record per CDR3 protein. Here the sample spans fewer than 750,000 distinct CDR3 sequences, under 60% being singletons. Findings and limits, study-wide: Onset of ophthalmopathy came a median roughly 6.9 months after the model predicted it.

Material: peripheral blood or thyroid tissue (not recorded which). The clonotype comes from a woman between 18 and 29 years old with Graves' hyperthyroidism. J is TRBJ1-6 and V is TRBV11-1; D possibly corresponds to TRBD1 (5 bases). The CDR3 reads CASSLQGGSDSPLHF. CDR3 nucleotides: TGTGCCAGCAGCTTACAGGGCGGGTCGGATTCACCCCTCCACTTT.